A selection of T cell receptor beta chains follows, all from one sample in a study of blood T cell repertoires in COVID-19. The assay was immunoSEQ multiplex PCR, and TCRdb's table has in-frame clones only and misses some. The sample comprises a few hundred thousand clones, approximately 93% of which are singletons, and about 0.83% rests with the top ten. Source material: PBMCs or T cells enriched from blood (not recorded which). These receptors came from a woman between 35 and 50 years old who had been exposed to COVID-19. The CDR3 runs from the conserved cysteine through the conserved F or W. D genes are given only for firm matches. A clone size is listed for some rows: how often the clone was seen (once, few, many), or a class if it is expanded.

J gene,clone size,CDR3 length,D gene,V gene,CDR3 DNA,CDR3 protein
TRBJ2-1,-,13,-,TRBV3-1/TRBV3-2,TGTGCCAGCAGCCAAGACCCGTACAATGAGCAGTTCTTC,CASSQDPYNEQFF
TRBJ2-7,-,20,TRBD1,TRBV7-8,TGTGCCAGCAGCAATAAAATGTCGGGACAGGGATATATGCGAACCTACGAGCAGTACTTC,CASSNKMSGQGYMRTYEQYF
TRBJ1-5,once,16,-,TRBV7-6,TGTGCCAGCAGCTTACAGCCAGGGTATAGCAATCAGCCCCAGCATTTT,CASSLQPGYSNQPQHF
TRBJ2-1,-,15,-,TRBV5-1,TGCGCCAGCAGCTTGGGAGGGGGAACCTACAATGAGCAGTTCTTC,CASSLGGGTYNEQFF
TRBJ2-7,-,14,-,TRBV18,TGTGCCAGCTCACCAGTGGGCCAGCCCTACGAGCAGTACTTC,CASSPVGQPYEQYF
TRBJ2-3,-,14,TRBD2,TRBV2,TGTGCCAGCATAGCTAGCGGGAGACCAGATACGCAGTATTTT,CASIASGRPDTQYF
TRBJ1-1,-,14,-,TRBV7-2,TGTGCCAGCAGCCGCCAAACGGGGGACACTGAAGCTTTCTTT,CASSRQTGDTEAFF
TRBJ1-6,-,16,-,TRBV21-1,TGTGCCAGCAGCAAAGGGGGACAGGGGCTGAATTCACCCCTCCACTTT,CASSKGGQGLNSPLHF
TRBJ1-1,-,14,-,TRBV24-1,TGTGCCACCAGTGACCCCCGTCGGGACACTGAAGCTTTCTTT,CATSDPRRDTEAFF
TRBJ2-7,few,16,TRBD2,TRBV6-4,TGTGCCAGCATGGGCGGGAGGTCTCCCTCTTTACGGGAGCAGTACTTC,CASMGGRSPSLREQYF
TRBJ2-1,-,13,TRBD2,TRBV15,TGTGCCACCAGCAGAGAGCCCGGGACTAGCCAGTTCTTC,CATSREPGTSQFF
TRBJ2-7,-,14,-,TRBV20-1,TGCAGTGCCAGTGTCCAGGCAAGCTCCTACGAGCAGTACTTC,CSASVQASSYEQYF
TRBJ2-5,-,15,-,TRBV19,TGTGCCAGTAGTATAGACCGGGGGTTGAGAGAGACCCAGTACTTC,CASSIDRGLRETQYF
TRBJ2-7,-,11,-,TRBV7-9,TGTGCCAGCAGCTTAACGGACGAGCAGTACTTC,CASSLTDEQYF
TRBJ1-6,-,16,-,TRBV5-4,TGTGCCAGCAGCCCCGGGGGGGGGCAGGGAAATTCACCCCTCCACTTT,CASSPGGGQGNSPLHF
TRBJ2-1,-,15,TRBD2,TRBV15,TGTGCCACCAGCAGACAAAGCGGGGAGTACAATGAGCAGTTCTTC,CATSRQSGEYNEQFF
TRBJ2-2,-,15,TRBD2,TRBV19,TGTGCCAGTAGTAAGACTAGCGGGAGTACCGGGGAGCTGTTTTTT,CASSKTSGSTGELFF
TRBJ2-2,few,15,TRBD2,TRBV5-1,TGCGCCAGCAGCCCTAGCGGGGCGAACACCGGGGAGCTGTTTTTT,CASSPSGANTGELFF
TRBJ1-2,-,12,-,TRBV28,TGTGCCAGCAGACCAGATAACTATGGCTACACCTTC,CASRPDNYGYTF
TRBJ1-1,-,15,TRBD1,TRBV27,TGTGCCAGCAGAGCCCAGACAGGGGGCAACACTGAAGCTTTCTTT,CASRAQTGGNTEAFF
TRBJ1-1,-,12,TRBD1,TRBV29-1,TGCAGCGTCGAACAGGGGGTTTCTGAAGCTTTCTTT,CSVEQGVSEAFF
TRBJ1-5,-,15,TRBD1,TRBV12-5,TGTGCTAGTGGCCGGGACAGTCTGAGCAATCAGCCCCAGCATTTT,CASGRDSLSNQPQHF
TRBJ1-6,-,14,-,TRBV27,TGTGCCAGCAGTTTTCAGGGTAGGAGCTCACCCCTCCACTTT,CASSFQGRSSPLHF
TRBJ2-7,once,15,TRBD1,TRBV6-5,TGTGCCAGCATCATAGGGGGACAGGGGCTTTACGAGCAGTACTTC,CASIIGGQGLYEQYF
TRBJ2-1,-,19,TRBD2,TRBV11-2,TGTGCCAGCAGCAATAGACTAGCGGGGACTAGCGGGGAGTACAATGAGCAGTTCTTC,CASSNRLAGTSGEYNEQFF
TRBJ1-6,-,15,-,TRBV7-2,TGTGCCAGCAGCTTAGCGCACGGTATCAATTCACCCCTCCACTTT,CASSLAHGINSPLHF